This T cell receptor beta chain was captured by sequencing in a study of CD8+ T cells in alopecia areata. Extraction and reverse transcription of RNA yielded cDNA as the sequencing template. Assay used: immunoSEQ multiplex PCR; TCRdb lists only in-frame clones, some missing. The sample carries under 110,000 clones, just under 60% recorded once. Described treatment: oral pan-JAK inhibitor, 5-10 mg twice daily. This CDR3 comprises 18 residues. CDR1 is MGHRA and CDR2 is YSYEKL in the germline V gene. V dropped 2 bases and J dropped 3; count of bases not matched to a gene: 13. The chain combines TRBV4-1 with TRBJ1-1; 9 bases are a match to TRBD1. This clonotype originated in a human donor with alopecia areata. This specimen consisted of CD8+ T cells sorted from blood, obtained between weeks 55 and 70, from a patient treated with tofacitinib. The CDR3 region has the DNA TGCGCCAGCAGCCAATTAATTGGGCTCCGGGACAGGGACACTGAAGCTTTCTTT. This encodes CASSQLIGLRDRDTEAFF.